Listed here are 25 T cell receptor beta chains from one sample, sequenced in a study of T cell repertoires in cytomegalovirus infection. TCRdb redid the calling of the reads with MiXCR, one entry per CDR3 protein. The table records 550,000 to 850,000 distinct CDR3 sequences, 30% to 35% of them present only once. Their recognized antigens are unknown. The starting material was cultured PBMCs, obtained from culture after CMV antigen stimulation. The receptors were gathered from a human donor in good health (CMV status not recorded). Some clones in this sample may be carry-over from other donors' samples.

The rearrangement links TRBV15 to TRBJ1-1; 7 bases are a match to TRBD1. Trimming cost V 5 bases and J 2 bases; bases outside gene matches: 14. CDR3 length: 17 residues. Germline V gene data show CDR1 as LNHNV and CDR2 as YYDKDF (reference sequence). Here the CDR3 reads CATSARNPTGRNTEAFF. As DNA, the CDR3 is TGTGCCACCAGCGCAAGAAACCCGACAGGGAGAAACACTGAAGCTTTCTTT. Based on the CDR3 plus reference TRBV15 and TRBJ1-1, the full variable domain is DAMVIQNPRYQVTQFGKPVTLSCSQTLNHNVMYWYQQKSSQAPKLLFHYYDKDFNNEADTPDNFQSRRPNTSFCFLDIRSPGLGDTAMYLCATSARNPTGRNTEAFFGQGTRLTVV.

This clonotype has just a few counts. The rearrangement links TRBV5-4 to TRBJ1-3, with unresolved D. Germline V CDR1 and CDR2: SGHNT, YYREEE (reference sequence). This CDR3 spans 15 amino acids. The ends were cut back, 4 bases at V and 0 bases at J, with 11 bases in the middle. CDR3 sequence reads: CASSRFSSSGNTIYF. DNA of the CDR3: TGTGCCAGCAGCCGCTTCAGCAGCTCTGGAAACACCATATATTTT.

This clonotype appeared a few times. The genes are TRBV6-5 and TRBJ1-2; 7 nucleotides agree with TRBD1. The V gene end was trimmed by 6 bases and the J gene end by 3 bases; junction bases not matched to a gene: 10. The germline gives CDR1 MNHEY, CDR2 SVGAGI. CDR3 length: 15 residues. The CDR3 nucleotides read TGTGCCAGCAGACATGAGGGGGCCCAATACTATGGCTACACCTTC. Translated, it gives CASRHEGAQYYGYTF.

The chain uses TRBV20-1 and TRBJ2-7; maybe TRBD2 (6 bases). CDR1 and CDR2 from the germline V gene are DFQATT and SNEGSKA (reference sequence). Deletions cut 5 bases from V and 4 bases from J, with 12 bases between. The CDR3 consists of 12 residues. The CDR3 bases are TGCAGTGCTGGCGGCGGGGTTTACGAGCAGTACTTC. Residues: CSAGGGVYEQYF.

J is TRBJ1-4 and V is TRBV27; D gene uncertain. The CDR3 totals 18 residues. Germline CDR1 reads MNHEY; CDR2 reads SMNVEV (reference sequence). Trimming left V 0 bases short and J 4 bases short, with 18 bases between. CDR3 in DNA: TGTGCCAGCAGTTTATCCCGGAGTTCCGGCACGGGTAATGAAAAACTGTTTTTT. This translates into CASSLSRSSGTGNEKLFF.

This chain joins TRBV7-8 and TRBJ2-5, with D unresolved. The CDR3 is 15 amino acids. Germline V gene lookup returns CDR1 SGHVS and CDR2 FQNEAQ. Trimming cost V 2 bases and J 7 bases, with 17 bases left between them. CDR3 residues: CASSLPQFGVGTQYF. Here the CDR3 DNA reads TGTGCCAGCAGCTTACCACAATTTGGTGTCGGGACCCAGTACTTC.

This clonotype was counted a few times. V usage is TRBV15 and J usage is TRBJ2-1; 11 nucleotides match TRBD2. Germline V gene data show CDR1 as LNHNV and CDR2 as YYDKDF (reference sequence). CDR3 length: 18 amino acids. V was pared by 0 bases and J by 0 bases, with 4 bases of the junction left unmatched. Here the CDR3 DNA reads TGTGCCACCAGCAGAGATCTCACTAGCGGGAGCTCCTACAATGAGCAGTTCTTC. Residues: CATSRDLTSGSSYNEQFF.

The DNA of the CDR3 is TGCGCCAGCAGTCAGTGGACGGGATGCCTCAGAGTTTTTTCCTACGAGCAGTACTTC. Its translation: CASSQWTGCLRVFSYEQYF. V is TRBV23-1 and J is TRBJ2-7, with D possibly matching TRBD2 (5 bases). TRBV23-1 is an ORF; its function is uncertain. With 3 bases removed from V and 1 base from J, the gap between germline ends came to 25 bases. The CDR3 runs 19 residues.

This chain uses TRBV6-6 with TRBJ1-1; a weak D match, TRBD1 (5 bases). V lost 2 bases and J 5 bases, leaving 12 bases between the germline ends. From germline, CDR1 is MNHNY and CDR2 SVGAGI (reference sequence). The CDR3 spans 14 residues. The CDR3 protein is CASSYRGGKTEAFF. The CDR3 nucleotides read TGTGCCAGCAGTTACCGGGGGGGGAAAACTGAAGCTTTCTTT.

The gene calls are TRBV7-8 and TRBJ2-5, with TRBD1 matching over 9 bases. In germline, CDR1 is SGHVS, CDR2 FQNEAQ. V trimming: 7 bases; J trimming: 4 bases; junction bases outside the gene matches: 10. CDR3 length: 15 amino acids. The CDR3 sequence: CASILGQGRRETQYF. In DNA form, the CDR3 reads TGTGCCAGCATCCTAGGACAGGGGCGGCGAGAGACCCAGTACTTC. The full variable domain, completed using reference TRBV7-8 and TRBJ2-5, is GAGVSQSPRYKVAKRGQDVALRCDPISGHVSLFWYQQALGQGPEFLTYFQNEAQLDKSGLPSDRFFAERPEGSVSTLKIQRTQQEDSAVYLCASILGQGRRETQYFGPGTRLLVL.

This clonotype showed up just a few times. V is TRBV20-1 and J is TRBJ1-4; D is uncertain. Germline CDR1 reads DFQATT; CDR2 reads SNEGSKA (reference sequence). The CDR3 sequence is 13 residues long. The V and J ends lost 3 bases and 5 bases respectively, with 10 bases between them. Written as DNA, the CDR3 is TGCAGTGCTAGTACGGCAGCCAATGAAAAACTGTTTTTT. Encoded protein: CSASTAANEKLFF.

The chain has TRBV2 and TRBJ1-5; TRBD1 is a possible D gene (5 bases). The germline CDR1 and CDR2 sequences are SNHLY and FYNNEI. V dropped 2 bases and J dropped 2 bases, with 10 bases sitting between them. The CDR3 is 15 residues long. The CDR3 DNA sequence: TGTGCCAGCAGTGAACGGGGACGTGGCAATCAGCCCCAGCATTTT. Its protein product is CASSERGRGNQPQHF.

J is TRBJ2-7 and V is TRBV6-6; either TRBD1 or TRBD2 may supply D (5 bases each). The germline gives CDR1 MNHNY, CDR2 SVGAGI (reference sequence). The CDR3 totals 14 residues. The V end was cut by 5 bases, the J end by 0 bases, with 11 bases between. This CDR3 is CASSPGRHSYEQYF. DNA of the CDR3: TGTGCCAGCAGTCCGGGACGGCACTCCTACGAGCAGTACTTC.

This clonotype appeared a few times. The rearrangement joins TRBV7-9 to TRBJ2-7, with 8 bases matching TRBD1. The CDR3 extends over 15 amino acids. CDR1 SEHNR and CDR2 FQNEAQ come from the germline V gene (reference sequence). V trimming: 3 bases; J trimming: 2 bases; junction bases outside the gene matches: 6. The CDR3 DNA reads TGTGCCAGCAGCTTGTCCGGGACAGGAGCCTACGAGCAGTACTTC. Amino acids: CASSLSGTGAYEQYF. Complete variable domain (other parts from reference TRBV7-9 and TRBJ2-7): DTGVSQNPRHKITKRGQNVTFRCDPISEHNRLYWYRQTLGQGPEFLTYFQNEAQLEKSRLLSDRFSAERPKGSFSTLEIQRTEQGDSAMYLCASSLSGTGAYEQYFGPGTRLTVT.

This clonotype has a handful of counts. V gene TRBV4-1 combines with J gene TRBJ2-5; D might be TRBD1 or TRBD2, each matching 5 bases. The CDR3 totals 15 residues. The germline gives CDR1 MGHRA, CDR2 YSYEKL. V was pared by 0 bases and J by 5 bases, with 13 bases between. CDR3 sequence reads: CASSQDSGLLETQYF. CDR3 nucleotide sequence: TGCGCCAGCAGCCAAGATTCGGGGCTATTGGAGACCCAGTACTTC.

Of note for this clonotype: Just one base apart from a much larger clone, this may be a read error. The chain combines TRBV7-6 with TRBJ2-3; TRBD1 aligns across 8 bases. V shed 5 bases and J 7 bases; nucleotides not matched to a gene: 11. This CDR3 has 15 residues. Germline loops: CDR1 SGHVS, CDR2 FNYEAQ. The CDR3 protein is CASSTRQGQENTQYF. DNA for the CDR3: TGTGCCAGCAGCACCCGACAGGGGCAAGAGAATACGCAGTATTTT.

The gene calls are TRBV19 and TRBJ2-2, with D maybe TRBD1 (6 bases). Germline lookup yields CDR1 LNHDA and CDR2 SQIVND (reference sequence). The V gene lost 8 bases and the J gene lost 5 bases, with 18 bases spanning the gap. The CDR3 covers 15 residues. The CDR3 sequence is CASSGADWGTGELFF. CDR3 in DNA: TGTGCCAGTTCAGGGGCAGACTGGGGTACCGGGGAGCTGTTTTTT.

This chain uses TRBV11-2 with TRBJ2-3, with D perhaps TRBD1 or TRBD2 (5 bases each). CDR1 is SGHAT and CDR2 is FQNNGV in the germline V gene. Trimming removed 1 base from V and 5 bases from J, with 10 bases in between. The CDR3 totals 14 residues. The chain's CDR3 is CASSLGQGEDTQYF. The DNA for the CDR3 is TGTGCCAGCAGCTTAGGGCAGGGAGAAGATACGCAGTATTTT. Based on the CDR3 plus reference TRBV11-2 and TRBJ2-3, the full variable domain is EAGVAQSPRYKIIEKRQSVAFWCNPISGHATLYWYQQILGQGPKLLIQFQNNGVVDDSQLPKDRFSAERLKGVDSTLKIQPAKLEDSAVYLCASSLGQGEDTQYFGPGTRLTVL.

The chain has TRBV6-1 and TRBJ2-2; D is possibly TRBD1 (5 bases). The CDR3 has 15 amino acids. CDR1 is MNHNS, CDR2 SASEGT, per germline. Trimming pared 5 bases from V and 0 bases from J, leaving 10 bases between. The CDR3 DNA is TGTGCCAGCAGTTCCAGGGCAGCGAACACCGGGGAGCTGTTTTTT. Residues: CASSSRAANTGELFF.

This clonotype was recorded many times. V usage is TRBV7-7 and J usage is TRBJ2-1; 9 bases align to TRBD2. V shed 1 base, J shed 7 bases, and the junction held 5 bases outside the gene matches. The CDR3 runs to 15 residues. CDR1 SSHAT and CDR2 FNYEAQ come from the germline V gene (reference sequence). For the CDR3, the DNA is TGTGCCAGCAGCTTAGGACTAGCGGAGGGGAATGAGCAGTTCTTC. Translated: CASSLGLAEGNEQFF.

The chain has TRBV19 and TRBJ1-2, with D unresolved. The CDR3 is 14 residues long. The ends were cut back, 5 bases at V and 6 bases at J, with 16 bases in the middle. Germline V lookup: CDR1 LNHDA, CDR2 SQIVND (reference sequence). CDR3 protein: CASSSSRANHGYTF. CDR3 coding DNA: TGTGCCAGTAGTTCCTCCCGGGCTAATCATGGCTACACCTTC.

The V gene is TRBV6-1, the J gene TRBJ2-3; 9 bases line up with TRBD2. Germline lookup yields CDR1 MNHNS and CDR2 SASEGT. The CDR3 covers 16 residues. V lost 7 bases, J lost 2 bases, and 10 bases stayed unmatched. The DNA of the CDR3 is TGTGCCAGCAAGGAAAGCGGGGGGCCCTACACAGATACGCAGTATTTT. Its translation is CASKESGGPYTDTQYF.

The chain carries TRBV9 and TRBJ1-6, with 7 positions matching TRBD1. Germline loops: CDR1 SGDLS, CDR2 YYNGEE. The CDR3 loop spans 14 amino acids. Germline trimming cut 2 bases from V and 8 bases from J; bases unmatched to any gene: 4. Here the CDR3 reads CASSVSGGDSPLHF. The CDR3 DNA reads as TGTGCCAGCAGCGTCTCAGGGGGGGATTCACCCCTCCACTTT.

This clonotype turned up a few times. A read error may explain this, as a much larger clone is one base away. J is TRBJ1-1 and V is TRBV7-8; D unclear. Deletions cut 3 bases from V and 1 base from J, with 3 bases between. Germline CDR1 SGHVS, CDR2 FQNEAQ. This CDR3 contains 12 residues. Here the CDR3 reads CASSFENTEAFF. The CDR3, as DNA: TGTGCCAGCAGCTTTGAGAACACTGAAGCTTTCTTT.

The gene calls are TRBV7-9 and TRBJ2-1; 7 nucleotides line up with TRBD2. V lost 1 base to trimming and J lost 0 bases; unmatched junction nucleotides: 6. CDR3 length: 17 residues. Germline-derived CDR1 and CDR2 are SEHNR and FQNEAQ (reference sequence). The CDR3 DNA reads TGTGCCAGCAGCTTAGTCTTGCTAGCGGCCTCCTACAATGAGCAGTTCTTC. It codes for CASSLVLLAASYNEQFF.